Listed here are 11 T cell receptor beta chains from one sample, sequenced in a study of cytomegalovirus exposure and HLA in healthy donors. This PCR relied on a set of 60 Vbeta primers and 13 Jbeta primers. Sequencing was performed with immunoSEQ multiplex PCR; in TCRdb, only in-frame clones are kept and a portion is missing. This sample has 200,000 to 250,000 clones, with approximately 84% found just once. Material: PBMCs. The receptors derive from a woman in her thirties or forties in good health and CMV-seronegative.

The J gene is TRBJ2-7, the V gene TRBV11-2; D is uncertain. CDR1 SGHAT and CDR2 FQNNGV come from the germline V gene. The V end was cut by 1 base, the J end by 3 bases, with 7 bases between. The CDR3 length is 13 residues. CDR3 loop: CASSLARRYEQYF. DNA for the CDR3: TGTGCCAGCAGCTTAGCGCGGCGCTACGAGCAGTACTTC.

This clone was counted only a few times. This chain links TRBV4-2 with TRBJ2-3; 12 bases fit TRBD2. After removal of 2 bases from V and 5 bases from J, the junction contained 5 bases not matched to a gene. Germline V gene data show CDR1 as LGHNA and CDR2 as YNFKEQ. This CDR3 comprises 16 residues. CDR3 sequence: CASSQTSGGRGDTQYF. In DNA form, the CDR3 reads TGTGCCAGCAGCCAAACTAGCGGGGGGCGCGGAGATACGCAGTATTTT.

The V call is TRBV6-4, the J call TRBJ2-1; 11 bases match TRBD2. Losses at the gene ends were 4 bases for V and 5 bases for J; bases not matched to a gene: 4. The CDR3 contains 15 residues. Per germline, CDR1 MRHNA and CDR2 SNTAGT. DNA of the CDR3: TGTGCCAGCAGTGTCACTAGCGGGGGCAACAATGAGCAGTTCTTC. This translates into CASSVTSGGNNEQFF.

The chain uses TRBV18 and TRBJ2-6; no clear D. Germline CDR1 KGHSH, CDR2 LQKENI. V lost 1 base to trimming and J lost 4 bases, with 8 bases between them. The CDR3 is 15 residues long. The CDR3 DNA reads as TGTGCCAGCTCACCACTCCAGACAGGGGCCAACGTCCTGACTTTC. It codes for CASSPLQTGANVLTF.

This chain joins TRBV30 and TRBJ2-2; D is perhaps TRBD1 (5 bases). Germline V lookup: CDR1 GTSNPN, CDR2 SVGIG (reference sequence). The CDR3 runs 13 residues. V gave up 3 bases and J gave up 9 bases, with 14 bases separating them. As DNA, the CDR3 is TGTGCCTGGAGGCAGGGCAGCTTCTGGGAGCTGTTTTTT. Translating it yields CAWRQGSFWELFF.

In its sample, this clone was seen a few times. V gene TRBV7-9 combines with J gene TRBJ1-4; the D gene is possibly TRBD1 (5 bases). Trimming cost V 3 bases and J 4 bases, with 15 bases left between them. This CDR3 spans 16 amino acids. Germline-derived CDR1 and CDR2 are SEHNR and FQNEAQ (reference sequence). The CDR3 nucleotides read TGTGCCAGCAGCTTTAGTTCGGGACTTAGTAATGAAAAACTGTTTTTT. This translates into CASSFSSGLSNEKLFF.

The DNA for the CDR3 is TGTGCCAGCAGTCCGACAGGGGGCGCGAGGAATGAGCAGTTCTTC. Encoded protein: CASSPTGGARNEQFF. The V call is TRBV5-6, the J call TRBJ2-1; 10 bases line up with TRBD1. The length of the CDR3 is 15 residues. Trimming cost V 5 bases and J 7 bases; bases outside gene matches: 9. CDR1 SGHDT and CDR2 YYEEEE come from the germline V gene.

This clone was detected once. V usage is TRBV4-3 and J usage is TRBJ1-1; TRBD1 might be the D (6 bases). Trimming left V 3 bases short and J 5 bases short, with 10 bases between. Per germline, CDR1 LGHNA and CDR2 YSLEER. The CDR3 extends over 13 amino acids. The CDR3 coding sequence is TGCGCCAGCAGCCACCTAGGGGGAACTGAAGCTTTCTTT. This encodes CASSHLGGTEAFF.

This clone was recorded a few times. This chain's CDR3 is CASGGQGYTGELFF. The CDR3 region has the DNA TGTGCCAGCGGGGGACAGGGATACACCGGGGAGCTGTTTTTT. This chain connects TRBV27 to TRBJ2-2; TRBD1 agrees at 9 bases. Germline CDR1 MNHEY, CDR2 SMNVEV (reference sequence). The CDR3 has 14 residues. Trimming cost V 8 bases and J 3 bases; bases outside gene matches: 4.

The chain joins TRBV15 to TRBJ2-2; perhaps TRBD2 as D (5 bases). The CDR3 length is 14 residues. V dropped 5 bases and J dropped 4 bases, with 11 bases sitting between them. Germline V gives CDR1 LNHNV, CDR2 YYDKDF (reference sequence). Here the CDR3 DNA reads TGTGCCACCAGCGGAGGACTTATCACCGGGGAGCTGTTTTTT. Its protein product is CATSGGLITGELFF.

CDR3: CATSREAGRTDTQYF. The CDR3, as DNA: TGTGCCACCAGCAGAGAGGCGGGGCGCACAGATACGCAGTATTTT. The chain links TRBV15 to TRBJ2-3; tentatively, D is TRBD2 (6 bases). Trimming removed 0 bases at V and 1 base at J, with 8 bases between. Germline values: CDR1 LNHNV, CDR2 YYDKDF (reference sequence). The CDR3 runs 15 residues.